This T cell receptor (beta chain) was retrieved from a study of blood T cell repertoires in COVID-19. The germline V gene has CDR1 MNHEY and CDR2 SVGAGI. Trimming took off 6 bases at V and 4 bases at J, with 10 bases between the two ends. The CDR3 covers 12 residues. Only in-frame clones appear in the TCRdb table, and some are missing; sequencing was by immunoSEQ multiplex PCR. The sample lists approximately 260,000 clones, 75% to 90% seen once, with 3.3% in the top ten. Sequencing input: PBMCs or T cells enriched from blood (not recorded which). The V gene is TRBV6-5, the J gene TRBJ2-7; D is possibly TRBD2 (6 bases). The source is a woman aged 40 to 50 with acute COVID-19. The CDR3 nucleotides are TGTGCCAGCAGCGGCGGGGCGTACGAGCAGTACTTC. Its protein is CASSGGAYEQYF.